These 28 T cell receptor beta chains came from one sample sequenced in a study of T-cell memory formation after mild COVID-19. In TCRdb, the 5' RACE reads were re-called with MiXCR into one record per CDR3 protein. Among 300,000 to 350,000 distinct CDR3 sequences listed, around an eighth were seen once. The sequenced sample consisted of PBMCs or a T cell subset sorted from them (not recorded which). The receptors originated from a man between 18 and 29 years old who had mild COVID-19 (a few samples of this study predate the infection). Cell type and time point are not known.

This sequence joins TRBV6-2 or TRBV6-3 and TRBJ1-1; D is undetermined. The CDR3 has 14 amino acids. The V end lost 2 bases, the J end lost 4 bases, and 11 bases lay between the germline ends. CDR1 and CDR2 from the germline V gene are MNHEY and SVGEGT. CDR3 sequence: CASSYSAGTTEAFF. The CDR3 DNA follows: TGTGCCAGCAGTTACAGTGCCGGAACCACTGAAGCTTTCTTT.

This clonotype was counted ten times or more. The chain links TRBV20-1 to TRBJ1-1; D uncertain. The V gene's germline CDR1 is DFQATT and CDR2 SNEGSKA (reference sequence). Trimming removed 1 base at V and 0 bases at J, with 6 bases between. The CDR3 spans 13 residues. The chain's CDR3 is CSARGGLNTEAFF. The CDR3 DNA reads as TGCAGTGCTAGAGGGGGATTGAACACTGAAGCTTTCTTT.

The table lists this clonotype with a few counts. The V gene is TRBV20-1, the J gene TRBJ2-5; tentative D call: TRBD1 (5 bases). V was trimmed by 3 bases and J by 5 bases, leaving 16 bases between them. Germline assignment: CDR1 DFQATT and CDR2 SNEGSKA (reference sequence). This CDR3 is 14 amino acids long. CDR3 bases: TGCAGTGCTAGGGGCCCAGGGATGGGGGAGACCCAGTACTTC. This translates into CSARGPGMGETQYF.

This rearrangement joins TRBV12-3 or TRBV12-4 to TRBJ2-7; no definite D call. The CDR3 consists of 12 residues. The V and J ends lost 6 bases and 6 bases respectively, with 12 bases between them. This chain's CDR3 is CASSFLGGEQYF. The CDR3 DNA reads TGTGCCAGCAGCTTCCTAGGCGGCGAGCAGTACTTC.

J is TRBJ2-7 and V is TRBV5-6; D may correspond to TRBD1 or TRBD2 (5 bases each). V was pared by 1 base and J by 0 bases, with 11 bases between. Germline V gene data show CDR1 as SGHDT and CDR2 as YYEEEE. The CDR3 is made up of 15 amino acids. As DNA, the CDR3 is TGTGCCAGCAGCTTGAACGGGGCTCCCTCCTACGAGCAGTACGTC. Protein sequence: CASSLNGAPSYEQYV.

The chain carries TRBV6-2 or TRBV6-3 and TRBJ2-3; a possible D gene is TRBD2 (5 bases). Trimming cost V 6 bases and J 2 bases, with 12 bases left between them. This CDR3 comprises 14 residues. CDR1 and CDR2 from the germline V gene are MNHEY and SVGEGT. The CDR3, as DNA: TGTGCCAGCAGCGATGGACTTCCCACAGATACGCAGTATTTT. Its translation is CASSDGLPTDTQYF.

The CDR3 DNA is TGCAGTGCTAGAGATTGGACGGCAGGGAGCTCCTACGAGCAGTACTTC. Amino acids: CSARDWTAGSSYEQYF. The V and J genes are TRBV20-1 and TRBJ2-7, with D possibly being TRBD1 or TRBD2 (5 bases each). Germline CDR1 and CDR2: DFQATT and SNEGSKA (reference sequence). V was cut by 0 bases and J by 0 bases, with 15 bases left in between. CDR3 length equals 16 residues.

The chain links TRBV15 to TRBJ2-3; a weak D match, TRBD2 (6 bases). The germline CDR1 and CDR2 sequences are LNHNV and YYDKDF (reference sequence). This CDR3 has 17 amino acids. V was trimmed by 0 bases and J by 2 bases, leaving 15 bases between them. CDR3 residues: CATSRDLRRGHTDTQYF. The CDR3 coding sequence is TGTGCCACCAGCAGAGATCTGCGGCGGGGTCACACAGATACGCAGTATTTT.

This clonotype was seen a handful of times. This CDR3 reads CASSYSGRGDSPLHF. CDR3 DNA: TGTGCCAGCAGTTACTCAGGCAGGGGGGACTCACCCCTCCACTTT. The chain couples TRBV6-5 to TRBJ1-6; 7 nucleotides match TRBD1. J was trimmed by 10 bases and V by 0 bases; bases with no gene match: 6. The CDR3 length is 15 residues. Germline V gene lookup returns CDR1 MNHEY and CDR2 SVGAGI.

This clonotype has just a few counts. The J gene is TRBJ2-7, the V gene TRBV4-1; 8 bases align to TRBD1. Germline lookup yields CDR1 MGHRA and CDR2 YSYEKL. Losses at the gene ends were 3 bases for V and 1 base for J; bases not matched to a gene: 5. The CDR3 extends over 15 amino acids. CDR3 residues: CASSQRQGTSYEQYF. CDR3 in DNA: TGCGCCAGCAGCCAGAGACAGGGGACTTCCTACGAGCAGTACTTC.

This clonotype appeared a few times. V is TRBV5-1 and J is TRBJ2-3; D is unclear. Germline V lookup: CDR1 SGHRS, CDR2 YFSETQ. Deletions cut 1 base from V and 2 bases from J, with 8 bases between. The CDR3 is made up of 14 amino acids. CDR3 nucleotides: TGCGCCAGCAGCTTGTTCCAGGTCACAGATACGCAGTATTTT. Its protein is CASSLFQVTDTQYF.

In this sample, this clonotype turned up a few times. The chain links TRBV11-2 to TRBJ2-5; TRBD1 matches at 12 bases. With V trimmed by 5 bases and J by 6 bases, 4 bases remained unmatched. The germline V gene has CDR1 SGHAT and CDR2 FQNNGV. There are 14 residues in the CDR3. CDR3 DNA: TGTGCCAGCAGCCGGGGACAGGGGGCTAAGACCCAGTACTTC. Translation gives CASSRGQGAKTQYF. The complete variable domain, with remaining parts taken from reference TRBV11-2 and TRBJ2-5, reads EAGVAQSPRYKIIEKRQSVAFWCNPISGHATLYWYQQILGQGPKLLIQFQNNGVVDDSQLPKDRFSAERLKGVDSTLKIQPAKLEDSAVYLCASSRGQGAKTQYFGPGTRLLVL.

The table lists this clonotype with a few counts. The chain couples TRBV5-1 to TRBJ2-5; 9 nucleotides match TRBD1. CDR3 length: 16 amino acids. V lost 3 bases and J lost 3; bases outside the gene matches: 9. Germline lookup yields CDR1 SGHRS and CDR2 YFSETQ. CDR3: CASSSDWGTGKETQYF. The CDR3 region has the DNA TGCGCCAGCAGCTCAGATTGGGGGACAGGGAAAGAGACCCAGTACTTC.

This clonotype was found a few times. The gene calls are TRBV12-5 and TRBJ2-5; TRBD2 is a possible D gene (5 bases). In germline, CDR1 is LGHNT, CDR2 FRNRAP. With 1 base removed from V and 5 bases from J, the gap between germline ends came to 8 bases. The CDR3 runs to 13 residues. Here the CDR3 reads CASGLGSGETQYF. CDR3 nucleotide sequence: TGTGCTAGTGGTTTGGGGTCGGGGGAGACCCAGTACTTC. Full variable domain (rest looked up from reference TRBV12-5 and TRBJ2-5): DARVTQTPRHKVTEMGQEVTMRCQPILGHNTVFWYRQTMMQGLELLAYFRNRAPLDDSGMPKDRFSAEMPDATLATLKIQPSEPRDSAVYFCASGLGSGETQYFGPGTRLLVL.

This clonotype was seen many times. A read error may account for a junction end that differs from germline. As DNA, the CDR3 is TGTGCCAGCAGCTTAGACAGGGGAGGCTATGGCTACACCTTC. It specifies CASSLDRGGYGYTF. The V and J genes are TRBV5-1 and TRBJ1-2; 8 bases match TRBD1. The CDR3 is 14 amino acids. CDR1 and CDR2 from the germline V gene are SGHRS and YFSETQ.

The V and J genes are TRBV6-5 and TRBJ2-1; TRBD1 agrees at 10 bases. CDR3 length: 15 amino acids. CDR1 MNHEY and CDR2 SVGAGI come from the germline V gene. The V gene end was trimmed by 2 bases and the J gene end by 6 bases; junction bases not matched to a gene: 4. CDR3 region: CASSYRWTGGNEQFF. CDR3 nucleotides: TGTGCCAGCAGTTACCGATGGACAGGGGGCAATGAGCAGTTCTTC.

This clonotype was observed at least ten times. The chain couples TRBV5-6 to TRBJ2-7, with D uncertain. V gave up 2 bases and J gave up 3 bases, with 6 bases separating them. There are 12 residues in the CDR3. Per the germline V gene, CDR1 is SGHDT and CDR2 is YYEEEE. CDR3 protein: CASSLDRYEQYF. CDR3 bases: TGTGCCAGCAGCTTAGACCGCTACGAGCAGTACTTC.

J is TRBJ2-2 and V is TRBV6-5; D might be TRBD1 (6 bases). V was pared by 5 bases and J by 4 bases, with 14 bases between. This CDR3 comprises 15 residues. Germline V CDR1 and CDR2: MNHEY, SVGAGI. The CDR3 sequence is CASSAGTSSTGELFF. The CDR3 DNA reads TGTGCCAGCAGTGCCGGGACATCTAGCACCGGGGAGCTGTTTTTT.

The chain uses TRBV2 and TRBJ2-1, with 8 bases lining up with TRBD1. The CDR3 extends over 15 amino acids. Germline CDR1 reads SNHLY; CDR2 reads FYNNEI. V lost 4 bases and J lost 1; bases outside the gene matches: 3. The CDR3 nucleotides are TGTGCCAGCAGTGCGCAGGGGGCTTCCTACAATGAGCAGTTCTTC. Protein sequence: CASSAQGASYNEQFF.

The sample holds a few counts of this clonotype. The genes are TRBV4-1 and TRBJ2-1; TRBD2 matches at 7 bases. This CDR3 is built from 17 residues. Germline CDR1 is MGHRA and CDR2 is YSYEKL. V dropped 1 base and J dropped 2; count of bases not matched to a gene: 8. CDR3: CASSQVLAGETYNEQFF. The CDR3 DNA follows: TGCGCCAGCAGCCAAGTTCTGGCGGGGGAGACCTACAATGAGCAGTTCTTC.

The V call is TRBV5-1, the J call TRBJ2-3; D is possibly TRBD1 (6 bases). Germline CDR1 reads SGHRS; CDR2 reads YFSETQ. This CDR3 is built from 15 residues. V was clipped by 4 bases and J by 0 bases, with 12 bases between them. The CDR3 DNA is TGCGCCAGCAGCCTACGGACAGCTAGCACAGATACGCAGTATTTT. Residues: CASSLRTASTDTQYF.

This clonotype was seen a few times. The gene calls are TRBV10-2 and TRBJ2-5; TRBD1 aligns across 7 bases. Looked up from germline, CDR1 is WSHSY and CDR2 is SAAADI. V was pared by 6 bases and J by 10 bases, with 8 bases of the junction left unmatched. The CDR3 covers 12 residues. The CDR3 DNA is TGCGCCAGCAGGGACAGGCCCCGGGACCAGTACTTC. Residues: CASRDRPRDQYF.

The gene calls are TRBV29-1 and TRBJ1-2; tentatively, D is TRBD1 (5 bases). Trimming pared 6 bases from V and 1 base from J, leaving 15 bases between. Germline loops: CDR1 SQVTM, CDR2 ANQGSEA. CDR3 length equals 14 residues. CDR3 nucleotide sequence: TGCAGCGTCCCGGGGGGAGGTCATAACTATGGCTACACCTTC. This encodes CSVPGGGHNYGYTF.

The chain joins TRBV30 to TRBJ2-7; 12 positions agree with TRBD2. V was clipped by 4 bases and J by 1 base; unmatched bases: 5. Germline assignment: CDR1 GTSNPN and CDR2 SVGIG (reference sequence). The CDR3 is 15 amino acids. CDR3 sequence (DNA): TGTGCCTGGACCCTACTAGCGGGGGGTTCCTACGAGCAGTACTTC. This codes for CAWTLLAGGSYEQYF.

A few counts support this clonotype. V usage is TRBV6-5 and J usage is TRBJ2-3; 7 bases line up with TRBD1. The CDR3 extends over 15 amino acids. The ends lost 7 bases at V and 5 bases at J; junction bases unmatched: 12. The germline V gene encodes CDR1 MNHEY and CDR2 SVGAGI. In DNA form, the CDR3 reads TGTGCCAGCATCAAGGGAAGGGGGCAGGGAGATACGCAGTATTTT. Protein sequence: CASIKGRGQGDTQYF.

The rearrangement links TRBV7-2 to TRBJ2-1; a weak D match, TRBD1 (5 bases). The CDR3 has 12 residues. The germline V gene encodes CDR1 SGHTA and CDR2 FQGNSA. V was cut by 1 base and J by 12 bases, with 10 bases left in between. This CDR3 is CASSLEQGRQFF. CDR3 in DNA: TGTGCCAGCAGCTTAGAGCAGGGCAGGCAGTTCTTC. The full variable domain, rest sourced from reference TRBV7-2 and TRBJ2-1, is GAGVSQSPSNKVTEKGKDVELRCDPISGHTALYWYRQSLGQGLEFLIYFQGNSAPDKSGLPSDRFSAERTGGSVSTLTIQRTQQEDSAVYLCASSLEQGRQFFGPGTRLTVL.

This clonotype was observed a handful of times. The CDR3: CASSLATGARTEAFF. As DNA, the CDR3 is TGCGCCAGCAGCTTGGCTACAGGGGCGAGAACTGAAGCTTTCTTT. The V gene is TRBV5-1, the J gene TRBJ1-1; 7 positions match TRBD1. Per the germline V gene, CDR1 is SGHRS and CDR2 is YFSETQ. Unmatched junction bases numbered 7, after V lost 0 bases and J lost 5 bases. The CDR3 has 15 residues. The whole variable domain, remainder taken from reference TRBV5-1 and TRBJ1-1, is KAGVTQTPRYLIKTRGQQVTLSCSPISGHRSVSWYQQTPGQGLQFLFEYFSETQRNKGNFPGRFSGRQFSNSRSEMNVSTLELGDSALYLCASSLATGARTEAFFGQGTRLTVV.

A few counts support this clonotype. The chain uses TRBV6-1 and TRBJ1-1; no definite D call. This CDR3 is built from 12 residues. The germline CDR1 and CDR2 sequences are MNHNS and SASEGT. V shed 6 bases and J shed 8 bases, with 13 bases lying between them. CDR3 DNA sequence: TGTGCCAGCAGGCTTAATGACAAGGAAGCTTTCTTT. Protein: CASRLNDKEAFF.